One and the same sample provided the 31 T cell receptor beta chains below, sequenced in a study of blood T cell repertoires in COVID-19. This table comes from immunoSEQ multiplex PCR, and its TCRdb copy is limited to in-frame clones, with some not included. This table has 75,000 to 80,000 clones, around 80% appearing once. Source material: peripheral blood. These TCRs come from a woman between 55 and 75 years old with acute or convalescent COVID-19.

This chain uses TRBV5-1 with TRBJ1-4; no firm D call. V was shortened by 1 base and J by 8 bases, with 15 bases between the two germline ends. This CDR3 has 15 residues. CDR1 is SGHRS, CDR2 YFSETQ, per germline. CDR3: CASSLNPGIGEKLFF. CDR3 nucleotide sequence: TGCGCCAGCAGCTTGAATCCGGGGATAGGAGAAAAACTGTTTTTT.

This clone was detected only once. The DNA of the CDR3 is TGCGCCAGCAGCGAACAGGGGGCGCTTCCAGATACGCAGTATTTT. Amino acid sequence: CASSEQGALPDTQYF. V and J are TRBV5-1 and TRBJ2-3, with TRBD1 matching 9 bases. The germline V gene encodes CDR1 SGHRS and CDR2 YFSETQ. CDR3 length equals 15 residues. V gave up 4 bases and J gave up 4 bases; unmatched junction bases: 7.

V usage is TRBV11-2 and J usage is TRBJ1-2; D ambiguous. The CDR3 is made up of 13 amino acids. V dropped 6 bases and J dropped 4 bases, with 12 bases sitting between them. Germline V gives CDR1 SGHAT, CDR2 FQNNGV. This CDR3 is CASRELGVYGYTF. CDR3 nucleotide sequence: TGTGCCAGCAGAGAATTGGGAGTCTATGGCTACACCTTC.

The chain uses TRBV23-1 and TRBJ1-3; the D gene is possibly TRBD1 (5 bases). TRBV23-1 is annotated as an ORF whose role is uncertain. CDR3 length: 17 residues. V lost 3 bases and J 1 base, leaving 16 bases between the germline ends. This chain's CDR3 is CASSHRAGTTSGNTIYF. Written as DNA, the CDR3 is TGCGCCAGCAGTCACCGTGCGGGGACTACTTCTGGAAACACCATATATTTT.

V is TRBV30 and J is TRBJ1-5, with a possible D match to TRBD1 (5 bases). The CDR3 loop spans 13 amino acids. V lost 1 base and J 7 bases, leaving 11 bases between the germline ends. The germline CDR1 and CDR2 sequences are GTSNPN and SVGIG (reference sequence). CDR3 DNA sequence: TGTGCCTGGAGTGACCAGGGAAACCAGCCCCAGCATTTT. Amino acid sequence: CAWSDQGNQPQHF.

This clone was observed a few times. This chain uses TRBV18 with TRBJ1-2; D not resolved. Germline V gene data show CDR1 as KGHSH and CDR2 as LQKENI. With 4 bases removed from V and 3 bases from J, the gap between germline ends came to 9 bases. This CDR3 has 13 residues. The DNA of the CDR3 is TGTGCCAGCTCACGAGAGAAAGACTATGGCTACACCTTC. This translates into CASSREKDYGYTF.

The V gene is TRBV18, the J gene TRBJ1-1; TRBD1 might be the D (6 bases). V was clipped by 1 base and J by 3 bases, with 12 bases between them. This CDR3 spans 15 amino acids. The germline V gene has CDR1 KGHSH and CDR2 LQKENI. In nucleotides, the CDR3 is TGTGCCAGCTCACCACGACAGGATACGGACACTGAAGCTTTCTTT. Translated: CASSPRQDTDTEAFF.

The gene calls are TRBV27 and TRBJ2-7; D is ambiguous. This CDR3 comprises 15 residues. V was cut by 4 bases and J by 2 bases, with 15 bases left in between. Germline-derived CDR1 and CDR2 are MNHEY and SMNVEV (reference sequence). The CDR3 protein is CASSSVPTETYEQYF. The CDR3 bases are TGTGCCAGCAGTTCCGTACCCACAGAGACCTACGAGCAGTACTTC.

The chain is built from TRBV4-2 and TRBJ2-2, with 11 bases lining up with TRBD2. Germline CDR1 LGHNA, CDR2 YNFKEQ. The CDR3 spans 16 residues. Trimming took 4 bases from V and 1 from J; bases not matched to a gene: 2. CDR3 sequence: CASSRTSGGNTGELFF. DNA for the CDR3: TGTGCCAGCAGCCGTACTAGCGGGGGGAACACCGGGGAGCTGTTTTTT.

The J gene is TRBJ2-3, the V gene TRBV14, with 11 bases matching TRBD2. Germline V gene sequence: CDR1 SGHDN, CDR2 FVKESK. V lost 5 bases and J lost 5; bases outside the gene matches: 15. The CDR3 loop spans 18 amino acids. For the CDR3, the DNA is TGTGCCAGCAGCGCTCAGTCACCTCTAGCGGGGGGACTAGATACGCAGTATTTT. Encoded protein: CASSAQSPLAGGLDTQYF.

The chain uses TRBV7-2 and TRBJ2-1, with 10 bases matching TRBD1. The germline gives CDR1 SGHTA, CDR2 FQGNSA. The V segment lost 4 bases and the J segment 8 bases; nucleotides outside the gene matches: 8. The CDR3 is made up of 15 amino acids. CDR3 residues: CASSYRDRGLDEQFF. The CDR3 DNA follows: TGTGCCAGCAGCTACCGGGACAGGGGCTTGGATGAGCAGTTCTTC.

The chain employs TRBV3-1 (or the pseudogene TRBV3-2) and TRBJ1-2; D is ambiguous. Trimming shortened V by 4 bases and J by 6 bases, and 24 bases separated the two germline ends. Germline V lookup: CDR1 LGHDT, CDR2 YNNKEL (reference sequence). This CDR3 region has 17 residues. For the CDR3, the DNA is TGTGCCAGCAGCCTACGAATTGACGGGAGTAAAAGGGATGGCTACACCTTC. As protein: CASSLRIDGSKRDGYTF.

This chain links TRBV19 with TRBJ2-1; D is unresolved. V was shortened by 0 bases and J by 2 bases, with 8 bases between the two germline ends. The CDR3 totals 15 residues. Germline assignment: CDR1 LNHDA and CDR2 SQIVND (reference sequence). CDR3 sequence (DNA): TGTGCCAGTAGTATAGATACAGCTACCTACAATGAGCAGTTCTTC. The encoded protein is CASSIDTATYNEQFF.

V is TRBV23-1 and J is TRBJ1-5; D remains unclear. TRBV23-1 is filed as an ORF, its function uncertain. The CDR3 loop spans 17 amino acids. The V end was cut by 3 bases, the J end by 2 bases, with 17 bases between. CDR3 residues: CASSQNPGRQGNQPQHF. In nucleotides, the CDR3 is TGCGCCAGCAGTCAGAACCCCGGAAGGCAGGGCAATCAGCCCCAGCATTTT.

The chain carries TRBV28 and TRBJ1-4; 7 bases align to TRBD1. The CDR3 runs 17 residues. Germline V gives CDR1 MDHEN, CDR2 SYDVKM. V trimming: 3 bases; J trimming: 2 bases; junction bases outside the gene matches: 9. The CDR3 DNA sequence: TGTGCCAGCAGTTTTTCAGGGGGTGGGGTGACTAATGAAAAACTGTTTTTT. Translating it yields CASSFSGGGVTNEKLFF.

The V call is TRBV28, the J call TRBJ1-2; TRBD1 agrees at 12 bases. Per germline, CDR1 MDHEN and CDR2 SYDVKM. The CDR3 extends over 16 amino acids. J gave up 1 base and V 6 bases, and 6 bases lay outside the gene matches. The CDR3 spells CASRGDRGRDNYGYTF. The CDR3 region has the DNA TGTGCCAGCAGGGGGGACAGGGGGCGCGATAACTATGGCTACACCTTC.

V is TRBV5-1 and J is TRBJ2-5, with 12 bases matching TRBD2. The V gene's germline CDR1 is SGHRS and CDR2 YFSETQ. The CDR3 is 15 residues long. V trimming: 3 bases; J trimming: 2 bases; junction bases outside the gene matches: 2. Here the CDR3 DNA reads TGCGCCAGCAGCTCTGGGACTAGCGGGCAAGAGACCCAGTACTTC. It translates to CASSSGTSGQETQYF.

The rearrangement uses TRBV4-1 and TRBJ1-1; no reliable D call. CDR3 length: 16 residues. Trimming pared 3 bases from V and 1 base from J, leaving 15 bases between. Germline CDR1 reads MGHRA; CDR2 reads YSYEKL. CDR3 region: CASSHERFRKNTEAFF. The CDR3, as DNA: TGCGCCAGCAGCCACGAGCGGTTTCGGAAGAACACTGAAGCTTTCTTT.

The chain is built from TRBV5-6 and TRBJ1-4; D is unresolved. The V and J ends lost 2 bases and 6 bases respectively, with 11 bases between them. Per germline, CDR1 SGHDT and CDR2 YYEEEE. The CDR3 totals 14 residues. CDR3 residues: CASSFRGGHEKLFF. CDR3 nucleotides: TGTGCCAGCAGCTTTCGGGGTGGGCATGAAAAACTGTTTTTT.

This rearrangement joins TRBV7-6 to TRBJ2-3; 10 bases match TRBD2. Trimming at V came to 3 bases and at J to 4 bases, leaving 10 bases not matched to a gene. The germline CDR1 and CDR2 sequences are SGHVS and FNYEAQ. The CDR3 has 17 residues. The chain's CDR3 is CASSFIVSAGGADTQYF. The CDR3, as DNA: TGTGCCAGCAGCTTTATTGTCTCAGCGGGGGGGGCAGATACGCAGTATTTT.

This chain links TRBV28 with TRBJ1-5, with D possibly being TRBD1 (6 bases). Germline V CDR1 and CDR2: MDHEN, SYDVKM. This CDR3 comprises 17 residues. Trimming stripped 4 bases from V and 7 bases from J, with 23 bases between. Here the CDR3 DNA reads TGTGCCAGCAGTTCCATAGGCCGGGACACCCTTAGCCAGCCCCAGCATTTT. This codes for CASSSIGRDTLSQPQHF.

The sample holds one count of this clone. J is TRBJ2-6 and V is TRBV3-1 (or the pseudogene TRBV3-2), with 11 nucleotides matching TRBD1. In germline, CDR1 is LGHDT, CDR2 YNNKEL (reference sequence). J lost 4 bases, V lost 0 bases, and 5 bases had no gene match. The CDR3 contains 18 residues. The CDR3 sequence: CASSQEGQGAVGANVLTF. The CDR3 DNA is TGTGCCAGCAGCCAAGAAGGACAGGGGGCGGTAGGGGCCAACGTCCTGACTTTC.

This clone was observed once. The chain uses TRBV12-3 or TRBV12-4 and TRBJ1-4; no firm D call. Trimming took 3 bases from V and 8 from J, leaving 10 bases between them. The CDR3 consists of 13 residues. DNA for the CDR3: TGTGCCAGCAGTTTTGAGTATAGCGAAAAACTGTTTTTT. Protein: CASSFEYSEKLFF.

This clone was detected only a few times. This sequence joins TRBV11-2 and TRBJ1-5, with D maybe TRBD1 (5 bases). V was clipped by 2 bases and J by 7 bases, with 12 bases between them. CDR1 SGHAT and CDR2 FQNNGV come from the germline V gene. The CDR3 runs to 14 residues. DNA of the CDR3: TGTGCCAGCAGCTTATCTCCAGGGATCCAGCCCCAGCATTTT. Residues: CASSLSPGIQPQHF.

This clone showed up just once. The chain is built from TRBV2 and TRBJ1-5; weak D call: TRBD1 (6 bases). V was shortened by 4 bases and J by 5 bases, with 12 bases between the two germline ends. The CDR3 totals 14 residues. Looked up from germline, CDR1 is SNHLY and CDR2 is FYNNEI. The CDR3 protein is CASSVEAGDQPQHF. The CDR3 DNA reads as TGTGCCAGCAGTGTTGAGGCAGGGGATCAGCCCCAGCATTTT.

The chain employs TRBV7-2 and TRBJ1-2; no reliable D call. Trimming pared 4 bases from V and 2 bases from J, leaving 14 bases between. The length of the CDR3 is 15 residues. Looked up from germline, CDR1 is SGHTA and CDR2 is FQGNSA. The DNA of the CDR3 is TGTGCCAGCAGCTCACGGCCCGTAGCGAACTATGGCTACACCTTC. It translates to CASSSRPVANYGYTF. Complete variable domain (other parts from reference TRBV7-2 and TRBJ1-2): GAGVSQSPSNKVTEKGKDVELRCDPISGHTALYWYRQSLGQGLEFLIYFQGNSAPDKSGLPSDRFSAERTGGSVSTLTIQRTQQEDSAVYLCASSSRPVANYGYTFGSGTRLTVV.

This clone occurred a few times. J is TRBJ2-7 and V is TRBV4-1, with 7 bases that match TRBD1. Trimming took 1 base from V and 3 from J; bases not matched to a gene: 9. Germline V gene data show CDR1 as MGHRA and CDR2 as YSYEKL. The CDR3 consists of 16 residues. In nucleotides, the CDR3 is TGCGCCAGCAGCCAAGTAGAGACAGGGTTCGGCTACGAGCAGTACTTC. Residues: CASSQVETGFGYEQYF.

This clone has just a few counts. J is TRBJ1-4 and V is TRBV25-1, with a possible D match to TRBD1 (5 bases). CDR1 and CDR2 (germline): MGHDK, SYGVNS. Trimming left V 1 base short and J 4 bases short, with 19 bases between. This CDR3 comprises 18 residues. CDR3 sequence: CASSEFGHSLEDNEKLFF. The CDR3 DNA is TGTGCCAGCAGTGAATTTGGACACAGCTTAGAAGATAATGAAAAACTGTTTTTT.

This clone was recorded once. The V call is TRBV5-4, the J call TRBJ1-6; D is perhaps TRBD1 (5 bases). Germline CDR1 reads SGHNT; CDR2 reads YYREEE (reference sequence). There are 14 residues in the CDR3. Deletions cut 0 bases from V and 9 bases from J, with 10 bases between. The CDR3 DNA follows: TGTGCCAGCAGCTTGGGGCAGGGCAGTTCACCCCTCCACTTT. Its protein is CASSLGQGSSPLHF. The full variable domain, in which reference TRBV5-4 and TRBJ1-6 provide the parts outside the CDR3, is ETGVTQSPTHLIKTRGQQVTLRCSSQSGHNTVSWYQQALGQGPQFIFQYYREEENGRGNFPPRFSGLQFPNYSSELNVNALELDDSALYLCASSLGQGSSPLHFGNGTRLTVT.

This chain uses TRBV19 with TRBJ2-6; tentative D call: TRBD1 (6 bases). The CDR3 length is 16 residues. CDR1 is LNHDA, CDR2 SQIVND, per germline (reference sequence). The V end lost 6 bases, the J end lost 1 base, and 13 bases lay between the germline ends. CDR3: CASSGTGLSGANVLTF. Written as DNA, the CDR3 is TGTGCCAGTAGCGGAACAGGGTTATCTGGGGCCAACGTCCTGACTTTC.

The rearrangement joins TRBV2 to TRBJ1-3; no definite D call. Germline CDR1 and CDR2: SNHLY and FYNNEI. The CDR3 has 12 amino acids. Trimming removed 7 bases at V and 2 bases at J, with 6 bases between. CDR3 DNA: TGTGCCAGCAAGTACACTGGAAACACCATATATTTT. This sequence encodes CASKYTGNTIYF.